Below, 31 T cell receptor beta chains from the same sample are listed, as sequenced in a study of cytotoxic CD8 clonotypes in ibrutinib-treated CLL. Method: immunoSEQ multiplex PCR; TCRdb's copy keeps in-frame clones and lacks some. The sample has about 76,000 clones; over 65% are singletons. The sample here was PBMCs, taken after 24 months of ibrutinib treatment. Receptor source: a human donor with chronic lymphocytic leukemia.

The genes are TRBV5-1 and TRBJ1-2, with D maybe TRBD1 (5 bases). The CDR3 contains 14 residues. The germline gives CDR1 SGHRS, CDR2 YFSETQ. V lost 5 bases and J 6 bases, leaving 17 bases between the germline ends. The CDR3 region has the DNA TGCGCCAGCAGTGTATCGGACACACAGGATGGCTACACCTTC. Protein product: CASSVSDTQDGYTF.

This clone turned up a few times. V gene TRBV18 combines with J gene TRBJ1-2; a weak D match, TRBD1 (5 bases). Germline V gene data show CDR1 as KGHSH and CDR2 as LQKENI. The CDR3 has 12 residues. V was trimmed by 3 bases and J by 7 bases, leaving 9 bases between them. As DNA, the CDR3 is TGTGCCAGCTCACCCCGGGACGGTGGCTACACCTTC. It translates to CASSPRDGGYTF. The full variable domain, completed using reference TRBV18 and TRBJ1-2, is NAGVMQNPRHLVRRRGQEARLRCSPMKGHSHVYWYRQLPEEGLKFMVYLQKENIIDESGMPKERFSAEFPKEGPSILRIQQVVRGDSAAYFCASSPRDGGYTFGSGTRLTVV.

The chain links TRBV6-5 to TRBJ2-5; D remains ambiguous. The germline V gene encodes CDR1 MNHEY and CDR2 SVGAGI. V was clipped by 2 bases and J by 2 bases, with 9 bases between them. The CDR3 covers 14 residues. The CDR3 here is CASSYQFGQETQYF. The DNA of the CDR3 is TGTGCCAGCAGTTACCAGTTCGGGCAAGAGACCCAGTACTTC.

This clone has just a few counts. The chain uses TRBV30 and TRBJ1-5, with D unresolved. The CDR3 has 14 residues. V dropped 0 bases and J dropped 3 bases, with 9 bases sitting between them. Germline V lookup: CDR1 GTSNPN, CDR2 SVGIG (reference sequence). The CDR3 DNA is TGTGCCTGGAGTGTAGCAGGCCACAATCAGCCCCAGCATTTT. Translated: CAWSVAGHNQPQHF.

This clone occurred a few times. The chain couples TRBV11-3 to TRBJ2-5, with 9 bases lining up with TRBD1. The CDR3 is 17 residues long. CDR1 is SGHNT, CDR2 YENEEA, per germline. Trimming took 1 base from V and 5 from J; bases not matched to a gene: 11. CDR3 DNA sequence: TGTGCCAGCAGCTTAGGCGGCGGACAGGGGCATCGGGAGACCCAGTACTTC. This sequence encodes CASSLGGGQGHRETQYF.

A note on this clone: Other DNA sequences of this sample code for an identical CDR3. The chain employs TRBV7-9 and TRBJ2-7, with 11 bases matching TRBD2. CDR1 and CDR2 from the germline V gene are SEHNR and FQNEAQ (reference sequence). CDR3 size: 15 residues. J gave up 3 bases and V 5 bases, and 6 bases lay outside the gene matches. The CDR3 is CASSAATSGSYEQYF. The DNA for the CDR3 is TGTGCCAGCAGCGCCGCAACTAGCGGGAGCTACGAGCAGTACTTC.

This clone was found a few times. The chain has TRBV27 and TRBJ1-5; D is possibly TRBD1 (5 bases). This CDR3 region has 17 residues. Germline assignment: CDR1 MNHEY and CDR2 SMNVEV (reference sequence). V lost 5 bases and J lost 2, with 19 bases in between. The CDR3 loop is CASSASIFDRGNQPQHF. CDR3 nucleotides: TGTGCCAGCAGTGCATCCATCTTCGACAGAGGCAATCAGCCCCAGCATTTT.

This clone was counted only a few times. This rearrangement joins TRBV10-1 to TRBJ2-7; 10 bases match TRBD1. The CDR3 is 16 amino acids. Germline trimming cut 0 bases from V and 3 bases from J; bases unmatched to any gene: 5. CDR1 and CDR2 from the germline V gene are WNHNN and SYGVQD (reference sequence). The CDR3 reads CASSESPGQGFYEQYF. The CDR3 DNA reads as TGCGCCAGCAGTGAGTCGCCGGGACAGGGGTTCTACGAGCAGTACTTC.

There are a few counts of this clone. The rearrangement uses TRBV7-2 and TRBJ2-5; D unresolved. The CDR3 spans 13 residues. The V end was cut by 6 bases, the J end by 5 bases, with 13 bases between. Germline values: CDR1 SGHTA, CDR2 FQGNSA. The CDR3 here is CASSNAAWETQYF. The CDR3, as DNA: TGTGCCAGCAGTAATGCAGCTTGGGAGACCCAGTACTTC.

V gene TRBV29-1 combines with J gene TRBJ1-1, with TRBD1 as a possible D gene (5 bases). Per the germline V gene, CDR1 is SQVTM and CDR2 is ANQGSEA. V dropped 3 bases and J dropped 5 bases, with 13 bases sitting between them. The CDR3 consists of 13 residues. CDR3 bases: TGCAGCGTTGACCAGGGAGTAGGGACTGAAGCTTTCTTT. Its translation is CSVDQGVGTEAFF.

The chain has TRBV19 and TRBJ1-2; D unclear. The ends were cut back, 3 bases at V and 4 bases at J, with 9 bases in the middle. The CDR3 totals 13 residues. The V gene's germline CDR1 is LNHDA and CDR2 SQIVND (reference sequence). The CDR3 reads CASSINQAYGYTF. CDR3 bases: TGTGCCAGTAGTATTAACCAAGCCTATGGCTACACCTTC.

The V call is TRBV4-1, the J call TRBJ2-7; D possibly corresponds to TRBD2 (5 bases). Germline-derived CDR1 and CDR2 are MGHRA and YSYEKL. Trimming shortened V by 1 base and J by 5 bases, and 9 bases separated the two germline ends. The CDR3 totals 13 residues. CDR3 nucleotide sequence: TGCGCCAGCAGCCAAGGAGGGTCCCACGAGCAGTACTTC. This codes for CASSQGGSHEQYF.

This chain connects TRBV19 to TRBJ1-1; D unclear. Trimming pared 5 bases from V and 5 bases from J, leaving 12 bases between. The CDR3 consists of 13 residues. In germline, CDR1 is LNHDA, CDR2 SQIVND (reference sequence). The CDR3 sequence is CASSSQRGTEAFF. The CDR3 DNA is TGTGCCAGTAGTTCTCAGAGAGGGACTGAAGCTTTCTTT.

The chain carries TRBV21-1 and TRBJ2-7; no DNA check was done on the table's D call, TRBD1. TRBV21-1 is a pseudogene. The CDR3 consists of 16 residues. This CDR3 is CASSKVGRGHSYEQYF. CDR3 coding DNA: TGTGCCAGCAGCAAAGTAGGCAGGGGACACTCCTACGAGCAGTACTTC.

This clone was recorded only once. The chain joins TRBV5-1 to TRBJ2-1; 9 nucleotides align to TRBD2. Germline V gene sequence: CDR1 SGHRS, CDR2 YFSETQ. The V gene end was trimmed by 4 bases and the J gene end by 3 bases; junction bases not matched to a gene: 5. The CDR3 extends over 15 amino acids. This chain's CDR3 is CASSTGLAHYNEQFF. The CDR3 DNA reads TGCGCCAGCAGCACCGGACTAGCGCACTACAATGAGCAGTTCTTC.

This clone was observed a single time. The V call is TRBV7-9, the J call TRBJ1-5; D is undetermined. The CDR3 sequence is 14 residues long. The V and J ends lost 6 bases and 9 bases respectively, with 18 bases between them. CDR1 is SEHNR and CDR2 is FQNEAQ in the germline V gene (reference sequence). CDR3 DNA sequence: TGTGCCAGCAGTACCCTCGGTTTTGATCGGCCCCAGCATTTT. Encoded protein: CASSTLGFDRPQHF.

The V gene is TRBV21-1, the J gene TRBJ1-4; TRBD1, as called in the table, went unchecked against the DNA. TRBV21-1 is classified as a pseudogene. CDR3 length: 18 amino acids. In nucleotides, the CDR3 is TGTGCCAGCAGGAAGGTTGCTAGGGGGCGCCTAACTAATGAAAAACTGTTTTTT. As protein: CASRKVARGRLTNEKLFF.

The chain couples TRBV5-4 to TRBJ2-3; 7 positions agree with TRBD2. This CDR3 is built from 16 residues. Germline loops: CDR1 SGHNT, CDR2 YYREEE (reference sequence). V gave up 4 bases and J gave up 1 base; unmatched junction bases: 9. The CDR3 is CASSPYLAGGTDTQYF. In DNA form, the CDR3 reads TGTGCCAGCAGCCCCTACCTGGCGGGAGGCACAGATACGCAGTATTTT.

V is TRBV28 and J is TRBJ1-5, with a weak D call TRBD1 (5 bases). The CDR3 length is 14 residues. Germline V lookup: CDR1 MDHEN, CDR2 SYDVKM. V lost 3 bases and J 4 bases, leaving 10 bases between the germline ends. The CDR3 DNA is TGTGCCAGCAGTTTCCAGGGAGCAAATCAGCCCCAGCATTTT. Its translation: CASSFQGANQPQHF.

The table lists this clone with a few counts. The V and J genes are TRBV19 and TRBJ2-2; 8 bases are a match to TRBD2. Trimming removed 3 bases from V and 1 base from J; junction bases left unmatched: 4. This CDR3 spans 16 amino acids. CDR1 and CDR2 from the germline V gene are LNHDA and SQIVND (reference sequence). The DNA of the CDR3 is TGTGCCAGTAGTATCCTGAGCGGGAGGAACACCGGGGAGCTGTTTTTT. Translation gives CASSILSGRNTGELFF.

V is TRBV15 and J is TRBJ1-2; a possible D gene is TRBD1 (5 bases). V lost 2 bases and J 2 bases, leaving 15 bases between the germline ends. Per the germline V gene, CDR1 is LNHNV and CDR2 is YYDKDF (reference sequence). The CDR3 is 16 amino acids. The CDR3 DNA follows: TGTGCCACCAGCAGACCCATAATAAGGGGAAACTATGGCTACACCTTC. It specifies CATSRPIIRGNYGYTF.

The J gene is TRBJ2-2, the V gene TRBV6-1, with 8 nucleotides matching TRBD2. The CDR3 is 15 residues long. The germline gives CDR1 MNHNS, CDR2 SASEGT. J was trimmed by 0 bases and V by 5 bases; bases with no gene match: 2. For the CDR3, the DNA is TGTGCCAGCAGTATCGGGAGGGCGAACACCGGGGAGCTGTTTTTT. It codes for CASSIGRANTGELFF.

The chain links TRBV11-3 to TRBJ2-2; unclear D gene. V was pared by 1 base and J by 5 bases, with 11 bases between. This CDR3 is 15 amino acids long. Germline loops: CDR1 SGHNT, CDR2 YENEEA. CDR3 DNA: TGTGCCAGCAGCTTAGGTATAGGTAGGACCGGGGAGCTGTTTTTT. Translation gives CASSLGIGRTGELFF.

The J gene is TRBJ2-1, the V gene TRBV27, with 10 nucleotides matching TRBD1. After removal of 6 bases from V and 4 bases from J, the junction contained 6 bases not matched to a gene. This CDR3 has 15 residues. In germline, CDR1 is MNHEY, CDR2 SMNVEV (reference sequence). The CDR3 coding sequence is TGTGCCAGCAGGACAGGGGGCGGGGGTTACAATGAGCAGTTCTTC. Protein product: CASRTGGGGYNEQFF.

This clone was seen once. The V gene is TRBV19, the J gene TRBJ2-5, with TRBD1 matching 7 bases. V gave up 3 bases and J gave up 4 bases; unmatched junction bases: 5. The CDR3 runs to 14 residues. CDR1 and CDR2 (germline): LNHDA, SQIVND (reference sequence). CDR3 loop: CASSMGQRGETQYF. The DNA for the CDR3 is TGTGCCAGTAGTATGGGACAGAGGGGAGAGACCCAGTACTTC.

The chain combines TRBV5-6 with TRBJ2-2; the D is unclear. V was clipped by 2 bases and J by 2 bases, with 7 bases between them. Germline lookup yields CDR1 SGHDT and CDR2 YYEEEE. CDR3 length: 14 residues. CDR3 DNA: TGTGCCAGCAGCTTCCGGCAAAACACCGGGGAGCTGTTTTTT. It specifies CASSFRQNTGELFF.

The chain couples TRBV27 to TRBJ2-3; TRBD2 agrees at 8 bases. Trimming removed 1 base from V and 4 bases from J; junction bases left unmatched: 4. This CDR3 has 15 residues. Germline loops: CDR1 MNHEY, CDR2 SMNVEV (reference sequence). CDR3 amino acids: CASSLYGRAPDTQYF. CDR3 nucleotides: TGTGCCAGCAGTTTATACGGGAGGGCCCCAGATACGCAGTATTTT.

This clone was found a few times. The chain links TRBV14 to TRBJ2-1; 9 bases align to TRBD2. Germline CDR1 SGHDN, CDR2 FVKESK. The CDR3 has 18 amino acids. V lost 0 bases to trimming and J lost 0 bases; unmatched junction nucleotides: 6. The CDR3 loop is CASSQEGWREGSYNEQFF. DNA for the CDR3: TGTGCCAGCAGCCAAGAGGGGTGGCGGGAGGGCTCCTACAATGAGCAGTTCTTC.

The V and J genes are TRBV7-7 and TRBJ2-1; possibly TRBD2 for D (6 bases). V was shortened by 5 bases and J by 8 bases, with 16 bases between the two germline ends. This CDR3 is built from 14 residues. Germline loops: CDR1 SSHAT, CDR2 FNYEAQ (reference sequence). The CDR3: CASSLGTFSDEQFF. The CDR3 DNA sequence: TGTGCCAGCAGCCTGGGGACTTTCTCGGATGAGCAGTTCTTC.

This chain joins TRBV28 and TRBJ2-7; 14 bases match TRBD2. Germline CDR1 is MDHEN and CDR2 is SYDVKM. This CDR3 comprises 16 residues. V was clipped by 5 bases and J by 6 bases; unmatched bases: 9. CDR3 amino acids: CASSTTGLAGAGEQYF. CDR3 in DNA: TGTGCCAGCAGTACCACGGGACTAGCGGGAGCAGGCGAGCAGTACTTC.

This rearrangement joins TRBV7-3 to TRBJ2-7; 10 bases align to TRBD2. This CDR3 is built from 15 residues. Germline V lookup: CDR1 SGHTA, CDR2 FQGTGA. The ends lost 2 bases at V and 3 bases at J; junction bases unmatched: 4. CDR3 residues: CASSLLGLAVYEQYF. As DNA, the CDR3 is TGTGCCAGCAGCTTACTTGGACTAGCGGTCTACGAGCAGTACTTC.